This record covers a single TCR beta chain. This sample is drawn from a study of blood T cell repertoires in COVID-19. Background on the study: Some COVID-19 samples were acute and others convalescent; all came from the United States, Italy and Spain. Sample material is recorded as cDNA or gDNA derived from T cells, B-cell-depleted T cells, or PBMCs.

Per the authors' pipeline: It was from reference gene primer amplification that nucleated cell counts were estimated. The assay was immunoSEQ multiplex PCR, and TCRdb's table has in-frame clones only and misses some. V, J and clone size reflect that table, while D and trimming were determined from the DNA. This table has more than 90,000 clones, approximately 80% appearing once. Germline V lookup: CDR1 MNHEY, CDR2 SVGAGI. Trimming at V came to 6 bases and at J to 5 bases, leaving 7 bases not matched to a gene. CDR3 size: 14 residues. This TCR was sampled from a man aged 55 to 70 with acute or convalescent COVID-19. Sequencing used peripheral blood. The J gene is TRBJ1-1, the V gene TRBV6-5; TRBD1 agrees at 9 bases. The CDR3 DNA follows: TGTGCCAGCAGCCCGGACAGGGGAAGGACTGAAGCTTTCTTT. Its translation is CASSPDRGRTEAFF.